This T cell receptor (beta chain) was sequenced in a study of blood T cell repertoires in COVID-19. Study in general: Sites in the United States, Italy and Spain provided acute and convalescent COVID-19 samples. In each case, the material was cDNA or gDNA derived from T cells, B-cell-depleted T cells, or PBMCs.

The germline CDR1 and CDR2 sequences are SGHVS and FQNEAQ. This CDR3 comprises 15 residues. Trimming shortened V by 0 bases and J by 3 bases, and 11 bases separated the two germline ends. How the authors handled the data: Reference gene primer amplification gave estimated nucleated cell counts. Sequencing used immunoSEQ multiplex PCR; TCRdb keeps in-frame clones, though not all of them. The DNA gave D and trimming, while V, J and clone size come from that table. The sample contains more than 250,000 clones, about 86% of which appear only once. The chain links TRBV7-8 to TRBJ1-2, with D possibly TRBD1 on 5 matching bases. Material for sequencing was peripheral blood. The receptor was isolated from a woman in her thirties who had recovered from COVID-19. CDR3: CASSLASDTHYGYTF. The CDR3 nucleotides read TGTGCCAGCAGCTTAGCGTCGGACACGCACTATGGCTACACCTTC.